The 28 T cell receptor beta chains in this list originate from one sample, sequenced in a study of radiotherapy plus CTLA-4 blockade in lung cancer. Profiled with immunoSEQ multiplex PCR; TCRdb holds only in-frame clones, not every one. The table includes about 110,000 clones, 70% to 85% detected once. The sequencing here drew on peripheral blood, taken from a patient treated with radiotherapy plus ipilimumab. Receptors originate from a human donor with non-small cell lung cancer that progressed on radiotherapy plus ipilimumab. Some clones in this sample may be carry-over from other donors' samples.

This chain uses TRBV19 with TRBJ1-6; perhaps TRBD1 as D (6 bases). CDR3 size: 17 residues. CDR1 LNHDA and CDR2 SQIVND come from the germline V gene (reference sequence). The germline V and J ends were trimmed by 4 bases and 7 bases, with 20 bases remaining between them. The CDR3 DNA reads as TGTGCCAGTAGTACCCGCTTCCTTACAGGGTACAATTCACCCCTCCACTTT. Protein product: CASSTRFLTGYNSPLHF.

The CDR3 is CASSLSGLAGYNEQFF. DNA of the CDR3: TGTGCCAGCAGTTTATCCGGACTAGCGGGGTATAATGAGCAGTTCTTC. The chain carries TRBV28 and TRBJ2-1, with TRBD2 identical over 12 bases. The CDR3 runs 16 residues. CDR1 and CDR2 from the germline V gene are MDHEN and SYDVKM. With V trimmed by 1 base and J by 7 bases, 5 bases remained unmatched.

Concerning this clone: One end of the junction fails to match germline, which may point to a read error. The rearrangement links TRBV7-7 to TRBJ2-5; D gene uncertain. Germline V gene sequence: CDR1 SSHAT, CDR2 FNYEAQ (reference sequence). The CDR3 covers 12 residues. The CDR3 protein is CASSSLSETQYF. For the CDR3, the DNA is TGTGCTAGCAGCTCCCTCTCTGAGACCCAGTACTTC. The full variable domain, completed using reference TRBV7-7 and TRBJ2-5, is GAGVSQSPRYKVTKRGQDVTLRCDPISSHATLYWYQQALGQGPEFLTYFNYEAQPDKSGLPSDRFSAERPEGSISTLTIQRTEQRDSAMYRCASSSLSETQYFGPGTRLLVL.

J is TRBJ2-1 and V is TRBV7-2; D remains unclear. The V end was cut by 0 bases, the J end by 0 bases, with 6 bases between. The CDR3 is 15 residues long. Germline V gene sequence: CDR1 SGHTA, CDR2 FQGNSA. The CDR3 is CASSLAPSSYNEQFF. The CDR3 DNA follows: TGTGCCAGCAGCTTAGCTCCGAGCTCCTACAATGAGCAGTTCTTC.

V gene TRBV21-1 combines with J gene TRBJ1-5; the D call of TRBD1 is as the table states it, not checked on the DNA. TRBV21-1 is assigned pseudogene status. The CDR3 totals 17 residues. CDR3 in DNA: TGTGCCAGCAGCGCCCGGAAGGGGATGTTGAGCAATCAGCCCCAGCATTTT. Translation gives CASSARKGMLSNQPQHF.

The chain carries TRBV5-4 and TRBJ2-1, with a possible D match to TRBD1 (5 bases). V lost 0 bases and J lost 7, with 17 bases in between. The CDR3 has 16 residues. Germline V gene sequence: CDR1 SGHNT, CDR2 YYREEE (reference sequence). CDR3 amino acids: CASSLGPTVMPNEQFF. CDR3 nucleotides: TGTGCCAGCAGCTTGGGGCCGACAGTCATGCCGAATGAGCAGTTCTTC.

This clone came up a few times. The chain is built from TRBV19 and TRBJ1-6; the D gene is possibly TRBD1 (5 bases). CDR1 is LNHDA and CDR2 is SQIVND in the germline V gene (reference sequence). Between the trimmed V and J ends, which lost 2 bases and 0 bases, there was a span of 8 bases. The CDR3 extends over 16 amino acids. The CDR3 DNA follows: TGTGCCAGTAGTATATTTGGGGGCTCCTATAATTCACCCCTCCACTTT. It encodes CASSIFGGSYNSPLHF.

The chain has TRBV5-5 and TRBJ2-7; D remains ambiguous. The CDR3 is made up of 14 amino acids. The ends were cut back, 0 bases at V and 1 base at J, with 8 bases in the middle. Germline lookup yields CDR1 SGHKS and CDR2 YYEKEE (reference sequence). The CDR3 sequence: CASSLETGSYEQYF. The CDR3, as DNA: TGTGCCAGCAGCTTGGAAACGGGTTCCTACGAGCAGTACTTC.

This clone turned up a few times. J is TRBJ1-5 and V is TRBV6-6, with 7 bases aligning to TRBD1. The CDR3 loop spans 14 amino acids. Germline V gene data show CDR1 as MNHNY and CDR2 as SVGAGI (reference sequence). The V gene end was trimmed by 2 bases and the J gene end by 7 bases; junction bases not matched to a gene: 5. CDR3 DNA sequence: TGTGCCAGCAGTTACGCCCAGGGGGAACAGCCCCAGCATTTT. This translates into CASSYAQGEQPQHF.

This clone occurred a few times. This chain connects TRBV10-3 to TRBJ2-2, with 9 bases that match TRBD2. Germline V gene data show CDR1 as ENHRY and CDR2 as SYGVKD. The CDR3 extends over 16 amino acids. The ends lost 6 bases at V and 0 bases at J; junction bases unmatched: 5. The chain's CDR3 is CAISGGGAPNTGELFF. CDR3 sequence (DNA): TGTGCCATCAGCGGCGGGGGGGCCCCGAACACCGGGGAGCTGTTTTTT.

This clone was detected a few times. This chain joins TRBV11-3 and TRBJ2-7; TRBD1 matches 7 bases. The CDR3 runs 13 residues. Germline CDR1 and CDR2: SGHNT and YENEEA. V dropped 2 bases and J dropped 7; count of bases not matched to a gene: 5. CDR3 sequence (DNA): TGTGCCAGCAGCTTAACAGGGGTAGGAGAGCAGTACTTC. Translated: CASSLTGVGEQYF. The full variable domain, completed using reference TRBV11-3 and TRBJ2-7, is EAGVVQSPRYKIIEKKQPVAFWCNPISGHNTLYWYLQNLGQGPELLIRYENEEAVDDSQLPKDRFSAERLKGVDSTLKIQPAELGDSAVYLCASSLTGVGEQYFGPGTRLTVT.

V and J are TRBV5-1 and TRBJ2-1; 9 positions match TRBD2. The CDR3 contains 16 residues. V shed 5 bases, J shed 0 bases, and the junction held 6 bases outside the gene matches. CDR1 and CDR2 from the germline V gene are SGHRS and YFSETQ. The CDR3 bases are TGCGCCAGCAGTTTTAGCGGGGGAAGCTCCTACAATGAGCAGTTCTTC. Amino acids: CASSFSGGSSYNEQFF.

The chain recombines TRBV9 with TRBJ1-3, with 7 positions matching TRBD1. CDR3 length: 15 residues. Germline lookup yields CDR1 SGDLS and CDR2 YYNGEE. Losses at the gene ends were 4 bases for V and 4 bases for J; bases not matched to a gene: 8. Written as DNA, the CDR3 is TGTGCCAGCAGCTTCCGGACAGGAGGAGGAAACACCATATATTTT. The encoded protein is CASSFRTGGGNTIYF. Combining the CDR3 with reference TRBV9 and TRBJ1-3 gives the whole variable domain DSGVTQTPKHLITATGQRVTLRCSPRSGDLSVYWYQQSLDQGLQFLIQYYNGEERAKGNILERFSAQQFPDLHSELNLSSLELGDSALYFCASSFRTGGGNTIYFGEGSWLTVV.

The rearrangement links TRBV29-1 to TRBJ2-3; tentative D call: TRBD1 (6 bases). The CDR3 extends over 16 amino acids. With 7 bases removed from V and 6 bases from J, the gap between germline ends came to 26 bases. Germline assignment: CDR1 SQVTM and CDR2 ANQGSEA. The CDR3 DNA reads TGCAGCGCGGTAGGGGGAGTGGGATACGGGTATGATACGCAGTATTTT. As protein: CSAVGGVGYGYDTQYF.

The CDR3 sequence: CASSQTTSGGHYEQYF. The CDR3 DNA follows: TGTGCCAGCTCACAAACTACTAGCGGGGGACACTACGAGCAGTACTTC. The chain carries TRBV18 and TRBJ2-7; 11 nucleotides match TRBD2. Germline-derived CDR1 and CDR2 are KGHSH and LQKENI. The CDR3 contains 16 residues. V shed 4 bases, J shed 3 bases, and the junction held 8 bases outside the gene matches.

This chain uses TRBV7-9 with TRBJ2-7; TRBD1 matches 8 bases. Losses at the gene ends were 3 bases for V and 4 bases for J; bases not matched to a gene: 5. In germline, CDR1 is SEHNR, CDR2 FQNEAQ (reference sequence). The CDR3 is 14 residues long. The CDR3 reads CASSFQGASYEQYF. CDR3 nucleotide sequence: TGTGCCAGCAGCTTTCAGGGGGCTTCTTACGAGCAGTACTTC.

CDR3 region: CAWREGSTDTQYF. In nucleotides, the CDR3 is TGTGCCTGGAGAGAGGGGAGCACAGATACGCAGTATTTT. The V and J genes are TRBV30 and TRBJ2-3; TRBD1 or TRBD2 may be the D gene (5 bases each). This CDR3 is built from 13 residues. Trimming stripped 3 bases from V and 0 bases from J, with 7 bases between. The germline V gene encodes CDR1 GTSNPN and CDR2 SVGIG (reference sequence).

This chain connects TRBV18 to TRBJ1-3; perhaps TRBD1 as D (6 bases). Trimming cost V 9 bases and J 0 bases, with 12 bases left between them. Germline V gene data show CDR1 as KGHSH and CDR2 as LQKENI. This CDR3 has 14 residues. CDR3 nucleotides: TGTGCCAGTTCGGGACAACGCTCTGGAAACACCATATATTTT. Its protein product is CASSGQRSGNTIYF. Supplemented by reference TRBV18 and TRBJ1-3, the full variable domain reads NAGVMQNPRHLVRRRGQEARLRCSPMKGHSHVYWYRQLPEEGLKFMVYLQKENIIDESGMPKERFSAEFPKEGPSILRIQQVVRGDSAAYFCASSGQRSGNTIYFGEGSWLTVV.

The J gene is TRBJ1-1, the V gene TRBV19, with TRBD1 matching over 7 bases. The CDR3 has 17 amino acids. CDR1 is LNHDA and CDR2 is SQIVND in the germline V gene (reference sequence). Unmatched junction bases numbered 14, after V lost 6 bases and J lost 1 base. The CDR3 DNA reads as TGTGCCAGTAGATTAAGGGGGGGACAGCAATCGAACACTGAAGCTTTCTTT. Translated: CASRLRGGQQSNTEAFF.

The genes are TRBV7-9 and TRBJ1-2, with TRBD1 matching 7 bases. Germline values: CDR1 SEHNR, CDR2 FQNEAQ (reference sequence). V was clipped by 2 bases and J by 6 bases; unmatched bases: 9. The CDR3 loop spans 15 amino acids. In nucleotides, the CDR3 is TGTGCCAGCAGCTTAAACCCCGACAGGGTCCATGGCTACACCTTC. Translation gives CASSLNPDRVHGYTF.

This rearrangement joins TRBV5-1 to TRBJ2-1; D not certain. Per the germline V gene, CDR1 is SGHRS and CDR2 is YFSETQ. V lost 0 bases to trimming and J lost 6 bases, with 13 bases between them. The CDR3 has 15 amino acids. CDR3 DNA sequence: TGCGCCAGCAGCTTGGAAACAGTCCAAGGCAATGAGCAGTTCTTC. Encoded protein: CASSLETVQGNEQFF.

V and J are TRBV7-2 and TRBJ1-4, with TRBD1 as a possible D gene (6 bases). Germline CDR1 is SGHTA and CDR2 is FQGNSA. The ends were cut back, 5 bases at V and 7 bases at J, with 14 bases in the middle. The CDR3 spans 14 residues. CDR3 amino acids: CASSLTGFGEKLFF. CDR3 DNA: TGTGCCAGCAGCCTCACAGGGTTTGGTGAAAAACTGTTTTTT.

The rearrangement joins TRBV7-9 to TRBJ2-2, with D maybe TRBD2 (5 bases). This CDR3 is built from 16 residues. The germline V gene encodes CDR1 SEHNR and CDR2 FQNEAQ (reference sequence). Trimming removed 1 base at V and 1 base at J, with 10 bases between. The CDR3 coding sequence is TGTGCCAGCAGCTTAGGTAGCGAGAGGAACACCGGGGAGCTGTTTTTT. It encodes CASSLGSERNTGELFF.

The V and J genes are TRBV6-5 and TRBJ2-7; 8 bases line up with TRBD1. The CDR3 consists of 13 residues. V trimming: 7 bases; J trimming: 1 base; junction bases outside the gene matches: 3. Germline V gives CDR1 MNHEY, CDR2 SVGAGI. In DNA, the CDR3 is TGTGCCAGCACAGGGACAGGATCCTACGAGCAGTACTTC. The encoded protein is CASTGTGSYEQYF.

Only a few counts were recorded for this clone. Other DNA sequences in the sample encode the same CDR3. The CDR3 sequence is CASSEKRGSKKTQYF. The CDR3 DNA reads as TGTGCCAGCAGTGAGAAGCGGGGATCCAAAAAGACCCAGTACTTC. The chain is built from TRBV6-4 and TRBJ2-5, with 7 positions matching TRBD2. The CDR3 loop spans 15 amino acids. V gave up 3 bases and J gave up 6 bases; unmatched junction bases: 10. CDR1 is MRHNA and CDR2 is SNTAGT in the germline V gene.

The chain is built from TRBV18 and TRBJ1-2; D gene ambiguous. In germline, CDR1 is KGHSH, CDR2 LQKENI. The CDR3 extends over 12 amino acids. Trimming removed 4 bases from V and 3 bases from J, with 6 bases in between. CDR3: CASSLTDYGYTF. The CDR3 DNA follows: TGTGCCAGCTCACTAACTGACTATGGCTACACCTTC.

The rearrangement links TRBV2 to TRBJ2-2; D call uncertain. Germline V gene lookup returns CDR1 SNHLY and CDR2 FYNNEI. The V end was cut by 2 bases, the J end by 2 bases, with 6 bases between. The CDR3 length is 14 residues. CDR3 residues: CASSEWGNTGELFF. CDR3 in DNA: TGTGCCAGCAGTGAATGGGGAAACACCGGGGAGCTGTTTTTT.

This sequence joins TRBV5-4 and TRBJ1-2; unclear D gene. Per germline, CDR1 SGHNT and CDR2 YYREEE (reference sequence). The CDR3 has 16 residues. Between the trimmed V and J ends, which lost 4 bases and 8 bases, there was a span of 24 bases. CDR3 region: CASSPDAAGLFSGYTF. The CDR3 nucleotides are TGTGCCAGCAGCCCGGATGCGGCAGGCTTGTTTAGCGGCTACACCTTC.